Each of the 2 T cell receptor beta chains below was sequenced from the same sample in a study of Graves' ophthalmopathy and Graves' hyperthyroidism. Researchers took RNA transcripts and amplified TCR beta CDR3 regions from them. RT-PCR was first run with HTBI primers, then multiplex PCR in a second round. MiXCR was run by TCRdb on the multiplex PCR reads, yielding one entry per CDR3 protein. The sample records some 350,000 distinct CDR3 sequences, roughly 15% being singletons. The specimen was peripheral blood. The receptor source for this set is an adult woman with stable Graves' hyperthyroidism.

This rearrangement joins TRBV12-3 or TRBV12-4 to TRBJ2-7; 12 bases are a match to TRBD1. V trimming: 8 bases; J trimming: 5 bases; junction bases outside the gene matches: 7. The CDR3 is 14 amino acids. For the CDR3, the DNA is TGTGCCAGCTGGGCGGGACAGGGGGCGAACGAGCAGTACTTC. Amino acids: CASWAGQGANEQYF.

The gene calls are TRBV6-1 and TRBJ1-1; D remains unclear. This CDR3 has 14 amino acids. The germline V gene has CDR1 MNHNS and CDR2 SASEGT. V lost 0 bases and J lost 1, with 6 bases in between. CDR3 coding DNA: TGTGCCAGCAGTGAAGCCGGATCGAACACTGAAGCTTTCTTT. Its protein product is CASSEAGSNTEAFF.